This passage covers 26 T cell receptor beta chains from one sample sequenced in a study of cytomegalovirus exposure and HLA in healthy donors. The PCR used 60 Vbeta and 13 Jbeta primers. The method was immunoSEQ multiplex PCR; TCRdb's version includes in-frame clones alone and lacks a portion of them. Among about 160,000 clones listed, roughly three quarters were seen once. Sample: PBMCs. The receptor source for this set is a male donor in good health and CMV-seropositive.

CDR3 coding DNA: TGTGCCAGCAGCGGACAGCACTATGGCTACACCTTC. Amino acids: CASSGQHYGYTF. The chain links TRBV9 to TRBJ1-2; a weak D match, TRBD1 (5 bases). The length of the CDR3 is 12 residues. CDR1 is SGDLS, CDR2 YYNGEE, per germline. V lost 3 bases and J 3 bases, leaving 6 bases between the germline ends.

The V and J genes are TRBV27 and TRBJ1-1; D perhaps matches TRBD1 (5 bases). V lost 4 bases and J lost 5, with 11 bases in between. This CDR3 contains 13 residues. Germline V CDR1 and CDR2: MNHEY, SMNVEV (reference sequence). The CDR3 protein is CASSSGGGTEAFF. In DNA form, the CDR3 reads TGTGCCAGCAGTTCCGGGGGTGGGACTGAAGCTTTCTTT.

This chain links TRBV4-1 with TRBJ1-2; TRBD1 agrees at 7 bases. The length of the CDR3 is 16 residues. Unmatched junction bases numbered 8, after V lost 2 bases and J lost 2 bases. Germline CDR1 MGHRA, CDR2 YSYEKL. CDR3 DNA sequence: TGCGCCAGCAGCCAACCCAGGGACAGAACCAACTATGGCTACACCTTC. It translates to CASSQPRDRTNYGYTF.

V usage is TRBV6-6 and J usage is TRBJ2-7; 7 bases align to TRBD1. From germline, CDR1 is MNHNY and CDR2 SVGAGI (reference sequence). The V and J ends lost 2 bases and 3 bases, in that order; junction bases with no gene match: 10. This CDR3 has 16 residues. CDR3 coding DNA: TGTGCCAGCAGTTACCTCCGACAGGGTAGGCACTACGAGCAGTACTTC. It specifies CASSYLRQGRHYEQYF.

The CDR3 sequence is CASSPQGQGGQPQHF. The CDR3 coding sequence is TGTGCCAGCTCACCACAGGGACAGGGAGGGCAGCCCCAGCATTTT. This chain connects TRBV18 to TRBJ1-5; 9 nucleotides align to TRBD1. CDR1 is KGHSH, CDR2 LQKENI, per germline. The CDR3 is 15 amino acids. V shed 1 base and J 7 bases; nucleotides not matched to a gene: 5.

The chain recombines TRBV5-1 with TRBJ2-1; a weak D match, TRBD1 (6 bases). CDR1 is SGHRS, CDR2 YFSETQ, per germline. The V and J ends lost 5 bases and 7 bases respectively, with 16 bases between them. There are 14 residues in the CDR3. CDR3 protein: CASRIGVDSNEQFF. The CDR3 coding sequence is TGCGCCAGCAGGATTGGGGTGGACAGTAATGAGCAGTTCTTC.

This clone was observed a handful of times. The CDR3 protein is CASSPGANTEAFF. CDR3 DNA: TGTGCCAGCAGTCCAGGGGCCAACACTGAAGCTTTCTTT. This chain joins TRBV6-4 and TRBJ1-1, with D perhaps TRBD1 (6 bases). Germline CDR1 and CDR2: MRHNA and SNTAGT. Trimming took 5 bases from V and 2 from J, leaving 9 bases between them. The CDR3 is 13 residues long.

V usage is TRBV5-1 and J usage is TRBJ2-7; 8 bases are a match to TRBD1. The CDR3 totals 14 residues. Per germline, CDR1 SGHRS and CDR2 YFSETQ. V lost 2 bases to trimming and J lost 1 base; unmatched junction nucleotides: 2. The CDR3 is CASSLRQGSYEQYF. The CDR3 DNA reads TGCGCCAGCAGCTTAAGACAGGGGTCCTACGAGCAGTACTTC.

The chain carries TRBV9 and TRBJ2-5; weak D call: TRBD2 (6 bases). The germline V gene encodes CDR1 SGDLS and CDR2 YYNGEE. CDR3 length: 14 amino acids. Trimming cost V 1 base and J 5 bases, with 12 bases left between them. Written as DNA, the CDR3 is TGTGCCAGCAGCGTATTTTCAGGGAGGGAGACCCAGTACTTC. It is translated as CASSVFSGRETQYF. The full variable domain, its missing parts supplied by reference TRBV9 and TRBJ2-5, is DSGVTQTPKHLITATGQRVTLRCSPRSGDLSVYWYQQSLDQGLQFLIQYYNGEERAKGNILERFSAQQFPDLHSELNLSSLELGDSALYFCASSVFSGRETQYFGPGTRLLVL.

This clone was seen only a few times. The CDR3 DNA is TGTGCCAGCAGCTTGAGGGCGGGGCAGGGGGGCTCCTACGAGCAGTACTTC. Protein product: CASSLRAGQGGSYEQYF. V usage is TRBV5-6 and J usage is TRBJ2-7, with D possibly TRBD1 on 7 matching bases. Germline V lookup: CDR1 SGHDT, CDR2 YYEEEE. The V end was cut by 1 base, the J end by 0 bases, with 17 bases between. This CDR3 contains 17 residues. The full variable domain, in which reference TRBV5-6 and TRBJ2-7 provide the parts outside the CDR3, is DAGVTQSPTHLIKTRGQQVTLRCSPKSGHDTVSWYQQALGQGPQFIFQYYEEEERQRGNFPDRFSGHQFPNYSSELNVNALLLGDSALYLCASSLRAGQGGSYEQYFGPGTRLTVT.

V and J are TRBV7-3 and TRBJ2-3; a possible D gene is TRBD1 (6 bases). Between the trimmed V and J ends, which lost 4 bases and 5 bases, there was a span of 19 bases. The CDR3 loop spans 16 amino acids. Germline lookup yields CDR1 SGHTA and CDR2 FQGTGA. The CDR3 loop is CASSSLTGPRRDTQYF. CDR3 sequence (DNA): TGTGCCAGCAGCTCCCTGACAGGCCCACGACGAGATACGCAGTATTTT.

About this clone: One end of the junction is discordant with germline, which a read error may explain. This rearrangement joins TRBV6-4 to TRBJ1-1; 10 nucleotides line up with TRBD1. In germline, CDR1 is MRHNA, CDR2 SNTAGT. The CDR3 contains 15 residues. The chain's CDR3 is CASRDWDRGGTEAFF. The CDR3 DNA reads as TGTGCCAGCAGAGACTGGGACAGGGGAGGAACTGAAGCTTTCTTT.

This chain uses TRBV19 with TRBJ2-1; 9 bases agree with TRBD2. The CDR3 sequence is 16 residues long. Germline V gives CDR1 LNHDA, CDR2 SQIVND (reference sequence). V lost 5 bases to trimming and J lost 6 bases; unmatched junction nucleotides: 11. The CDR3: CASSWYGQRGANEQFF. DNA for the CDR3: TGTGCCAGTAGTTGGTACGGACAGCGGGGGGCCAATGAGCAGTTCTTC.

V usage is TRBV6-6 and J usage is TRBJ2-1; D not certain. The length of the CDR3 is 16 residues. V shed 7 bases and J shed 0 bases, with 16 bases lying between them. The germline V gene has CDR1 MNHNY and CDR2 SVGAGI (reference sequence). The CDR3 protein is CASTDNLFSSYNEQFF. The CDR3 DNA is TGTGCCAGCACCGACAACCTATTTAGCTCCTACAATGAGCAGTTCTTC.

V usage is TRBV5-4 and J usage is TRBJ1-1; 7 bases line up with TRBD1. From germline, CDR1 is SGHNT and CDR2 YYREEE (reference sequence). With 0 bases clipped from V and 6 bases from J, the junction kept 5 bases outside the gene matches. The CDR3 covers 14 residues. CDR3 coding DNA: TGTGCCAGCAGCTTGGAGGGGGCGAGCGCTGAAGCTTTCTTT. Translation: CASSLEGASAEAFF. The full variable domain, rest sourced from reference TRBV5-4 and TRBJ1-1, is ETGVTQSPTHLIKTRGQQVTLRCSSQSGHNTVSWYQQALGQGPQFIFQYYREEENGRGNFPPRFSGLQFPNYSSELNVNALELDDSALYLCASSLEGASAEAFFGQGTRLTVV.

This clone has a handful of counts. This specimen includes other DNA sequences encoding the same CDR3. V usage is TRBV2 and J usage is TRBJ1-5; D is uncertain. Germline CDR1 reads SNHLY; CDR2 reads FYNNEI. Between the trimmed V and J ends, which lost 2 bases and 2 bases, there was a span of 7 bases. The CDR3 loop spans 14 amino acids. The CDR3 DNA sequence: TGTGCCAGCAGTGAATGGGGAGGCAATCAGCCCCAGCATTTT. Protein sequence: CASSEWGGNQPQHF.

This clone is a singleton in its sample. This rearrangement joins TRBV7-8 to TRBJ2-1; D perhaps matches TRBD2 (5 bases). The V gene's germline CDR1 is SGHVS and CDR2 FQNEAQ. Between the trimmed V and J ends, which lost 5 bases and 8 bases, there was a span of 13 bases. The CDR3 sequence is 13 residues long. Here the CDR3 reads CASSPPRGDEQFF. CDR3 sequence (DNA): TGTGCCAGCAGCCCACCCCGGGGTGATGAGCAGTTCTTC.

This chain connects TRBV2 to TRBJ2-7; the D gene is possibly TRBD1 (6 bases). CDR1 and CDR2 from the germline V gene are SNHLY and FYNNEI. The germline V and J ends were trimmed by 2 bases and 3 bases, with 11 bases remaining between them. The CDR3 has 14 residues. The CDR3 coding sequence is TGTGCCAGCAGTGAACAGGGGTCTCTCTACGAGCAGTACTTC. Its protein is CASSEQGSLYEQYF.

In DNA form, the CDR3 reads TGTGCCAGCAGCCCCAGGACAGGGGGTGTTCTTAACTATGGCTACACCTTC. Translating gives CASSPRTGGVLNYGYTF. The gene calls are TRBV13 and TRBJ1-2; TRBD1 agrees at 10 bases. With 5 bases clipped from V and 1 base from J, the junction kept 10 bases outside the gene matches. Germline V CDR1 and CDR2: PRHDT, FYEKMQ (reference sequence). This CDR3 is 17 amino acids long.

The genes are TRBV4-1 and TRBJ2-7; 11 positions match TRBD2. V lost 1 base to trimming and J lost 1 base; unmatched junction nucleotides: 9. CDR3 size: 18 residues. The germline V gene encodes CDR1 MGHRA and CDR2 YSYEKL. The CDR3 protein is CASSQVGASGGRSYEQYF. CDR3 DNA: TGCGCCAGCAGCCAAGTGGGGGCTAGCGGGGGGAGATCCTACGAGCAGTACTTC.

This sequence joins TRBV7-2 and TRBJ1-5; D is undetermined. The CDR3 is 15 amino acids. Per germline, CDR1 SGHTA and CDR2 FQGNSA. With 0 bases removed from V and 3 bases from J, the gap between germline ends came to 9 bases. The CDR3 nucleotides are TGTGCCAGCAGCTTAGCCCACAGCTTCAATCAGCCCCAGCATTTT. Its translation: CASSLAHSFNQPQHF.

This chain joins TRBV11-2 and TRBJ2-4; D may be TRBD2 (6 bases). Trimming took off 1 base at V and 0 bases at J, with 13 bases between the two ends. Germline loops: CDR1 SGHAT, CDR2 FQNNGV. The CDR3 extends over 17 amino acids. CDR3 nucleotides: TGTGCCAGCAGCTTAGGGGGACTTTTCCTAGCCAAAAACATTCAGTACTTC. It translates to CASSLGGLFLAKNIQYF.

This clone came up a few times. The rearrangement links TRBV4-1 to TRBJ2-5, with D maybe TRBD2 (6 bases). The CDR3 length is 20 residues. The ends were cut back, 4 bases at V and 1 base at J, with 28 bases in the middle. Germline CDR1 is MGHRA and CDR2 is YSYEKL. The CDR3 loop reads CASSRLVLRGVGRGQETQYF. As DNA, the CDR3 is TGCGCCAGCAGCCGATTGGTGCTACGCGGGGTGGGTAGAGGCCAAGAGACCCAGTACTTC.

V usage is TRBV4-1 and J usage is TRBJ2-7, with D possibly being TRBD2 (5 bases). The V end lost 1 base, the J end lost 0 bases, and 13 bases lay between the germline ends. The germline V gene has CDR1 MGHRA and CDR2 YSYEKL. The CDR3 spans 16 residues. CDR3 amino acids: CASSQVDGVSSYEQYF. In DNA form, the CDR3 reads TGCGCCAGCAGCCAAGTCGACGGGGTCAGCTCCTACGAGCAGTACTTC.

The CDR3 sequence is CASSFGGRAEAFF. CDR3 bases: TGTGCCAGCAGCTTCGGGGGGAGGGCTGAAGCTTTCTTT. The chain recombines TRBV5-6 with TRBJ1-1; TRBD1 might be the D (5 bases). This CDR3 region has 13 residues. Germline CDR1 is SGHDT and CDR2 is YYEEEE. V was shortened by 2 bases and J by 6 bases, with 11 bases between the two germline ends.

The chain links TRBV4-2 to TRBJ2-3; TRBD2 aligns across 9 bases. The CDR3 totals 17 residues. Germline V gene sequence: CDR1 LGHNA, CDR2 YNFKEQ. The J segment lost 6 bases and the V segment lost 8 bases, leaving 18 bases of the junction unmatched. The CDR3 protein is CASQPGAAGRGGDTQYF. The CDR3 DNA is TGTGCCAGCCAGCCTGGGGCGGCAGGGCGGGGGGGGGATACGCAGTATTTT.